This TCR beta chain comes out of a study of control samples from healthy donors and cancer patients. The CDR3 sequence is 16 residues long. V lost 4 bases, J lost 0 bases, and 15 bases lay in between. CDR1 is SEHNR and CDR2 is FQNEAQ in the germline V gene (reference sequence). Measured with immunoSEQ multiplex PCR; TCRdb has only the in-frame clones, and not every one. The sample has 150,000 to 180,000 clones; approximately 94% are singletons. Relative to its sample, this clone is medium-sized. This chain links TRBV7-9 with TRBJ1-2; D might be TRBD1 (5 bases). The clonotype was recovered from a man between 35 and 55 years old in good health. The sample taken for sequencing was blood. CDR3 sequence reads: CASSSAAGGANYGYTF. In DNA form, the CDR3 reads TGTGCCAGCAGCTCCGCTGCCGGGGGAGCTAACTATGGCTACACCTTC.